This T cell receptor (beta chain) is drawn from a study of cytotoxic CD8 clonotypes in ibrutinib-treated CLL. On the study more broadly: Mean values per sample were 250,000 to 300,000 productive templates and 94,082 productive rearrangements.

The protocol was immunoSEQ multiplex PCR, while the TCRdb copy is restricted to in-frame clones and leaves out a portion. The table shows about 160,000 clones, with under 90% occurring only once. Germline assignment: CDR1 SGHNT and CDR2 YYREEE (reference sequence). Trimming pared 4 bases from V and 3 bases from J, leaving 17 bases between. This CDR3 is 15 amino acids long. V gene TRBV5-4 combines with J gene TRBJ2-7; TRBD1 is a possible D gene (5 bases). The sample consisted of PBMCs, taken after 24 months of ibrutinib treatment. This clonotype originated in a human donor with chronic lymphocytic leukemia. The CDR3 here is CASSKPPQGVYEQYF. The CDR3 DNA reads TGTGCCAGCAGCAAACCGCCCCAGGGCGTCTACGAGCAGTACTTC.